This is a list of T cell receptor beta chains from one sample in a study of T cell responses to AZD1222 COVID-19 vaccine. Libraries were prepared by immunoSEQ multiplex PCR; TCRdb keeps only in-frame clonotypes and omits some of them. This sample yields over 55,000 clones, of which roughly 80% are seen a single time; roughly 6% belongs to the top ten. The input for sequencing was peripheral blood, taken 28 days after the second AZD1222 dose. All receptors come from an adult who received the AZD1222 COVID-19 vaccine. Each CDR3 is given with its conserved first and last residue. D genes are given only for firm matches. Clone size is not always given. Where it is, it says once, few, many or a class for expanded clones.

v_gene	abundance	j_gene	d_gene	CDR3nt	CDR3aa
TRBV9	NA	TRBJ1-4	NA	TGTGCCAGCAGCGGGTTAACAGGGCCTAATGAAAAACTGTTTTTT	CASSGLTGPNEKLFF
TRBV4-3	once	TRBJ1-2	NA	TGCGCCAGCAGCCAACGCGAGGGCAGCTATGGCTACACCTTC	CASSQREGSYGYTF
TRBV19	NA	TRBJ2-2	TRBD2	TGTGCCACGAGACTAGCGGGGGGGCGGAGCACCGGGGAGCTGTTTTTT	CATRLAGGRSTGELFF
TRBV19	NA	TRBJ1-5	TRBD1	TGTGCCAGTACCTGGGACAGGGATAGCAATCAGCCCCAGCATTTT	CASTWDRDSNQPQHF
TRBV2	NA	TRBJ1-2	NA	TGTGCCAGCAGGATAACAAGGGACTATGGCTACACCTTC	CASRITRDYGYTF
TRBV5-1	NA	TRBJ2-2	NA	TGCGCCAGCAGCTGGGGACAGAACACCGGGGAGCTGTTTTTT	CASSWGQNTGELFF
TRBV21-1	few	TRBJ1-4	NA	TGTGCCAGCAGCCTTGGTAGGGTAGCGGAAAAACTGTTTTTT	CASSLGRVAEKLFF
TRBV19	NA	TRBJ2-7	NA	TGTGCCAGTAGTATCCGGGACACCCGGACCTCGACCTACGAGCAGTACTTC	CASSIRDTRTSTYEQYF
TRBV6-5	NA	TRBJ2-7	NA	TGTGCCAGCAGTCAGGGACACGAGCAGTACTTC	CASSQGHEQYF
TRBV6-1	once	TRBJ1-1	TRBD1	TGTGCCAGCAGTGAAACGGGGGACAGGGATAGTGAAGCTTTCTTT	CASSETGDRDSEAFF
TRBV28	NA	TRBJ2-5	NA	TGTGCCAGCAGCGCGATCATATGGACAGCCCAAGAGACCCAGTACTTC	CASSAIIWTAQETQYF
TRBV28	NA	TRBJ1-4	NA	TGTGCCAGCAGTTTATCAGTTGGGCAACTGTTTTTT	CASSLSVGQLFF
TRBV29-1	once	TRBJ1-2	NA	TGCAGCGTTGAAGGGACTAACTATGGCTACACCTTC	CSVEGTNYGYTF
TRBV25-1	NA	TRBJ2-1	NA	TGTGCCAGCAGTGCGGGGTCCTACAATGAGCAGTTCTTC	CASSAGSYNEQFF
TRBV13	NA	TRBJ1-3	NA	TGTGCCAGCAGCCACAGGGTAAACACCATATATTTT	CASSHRVNTIYF
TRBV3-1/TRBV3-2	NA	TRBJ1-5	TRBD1	TGTGCCAGCAGCCAAGATCAGGGGGTGTATCAGCCCCAGCATTTT	CASSQDQGVYQPQHF
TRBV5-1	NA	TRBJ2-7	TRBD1	TGCGCCAGCAGCTGGACAGGAGTAAGGGACACCTACGAGCAGTACTTC	CASSWTGVRDTYEQYF
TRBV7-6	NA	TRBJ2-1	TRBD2	TGTGCCAGCAGCATGACTAGCGCCGCCTACAATGAGCAGTTCTTC	CASSMTSAAYNEQFF
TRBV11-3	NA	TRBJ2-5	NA	TGTGCCAGCAGCTTATCCGGGGAGACCCAGTACTTC	CASSLSGETQYF
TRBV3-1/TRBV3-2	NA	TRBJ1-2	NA	TGTGCCAGCAGCCAACGCAGGGATGATGGCTACACCTTC	CASSQRRDDGYTF
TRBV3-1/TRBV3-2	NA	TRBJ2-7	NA	TGTGCCAGCAGCCCGTACCGGGACCCGCACTCCTACGAGCAGTACTTC	CASSPYRDPHSYEQYF
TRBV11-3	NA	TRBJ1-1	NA	TGTGCCAGCAGCCGGGACGTGAACACTGAAGCTTTCTTT	CASSRDVNTEAFF
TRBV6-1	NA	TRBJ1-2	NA	TGTGCCAGCAGTGAATTGGGACGGGCTGGCTACACCTTC	CASSELGRAGYTF
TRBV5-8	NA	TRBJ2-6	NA	TGTGCCAGCAGCTCCCCAGGAGCGGCGGGGGCCAACGTCCTGACTTTC	CASSSPGAAGANVLTF
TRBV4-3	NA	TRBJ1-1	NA	TGCGCCAGCAGCCAAGATTGGGGGCTGAACACTGAAGCTTTCTTT	CASSQDWGLNTEAFF
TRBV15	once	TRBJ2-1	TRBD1	TGTGCCACCTCCGGGACAGACCCCTACAATGAGCAGTTCTTC	CATSGTDPYNEQFF
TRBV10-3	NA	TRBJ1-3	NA	TGTGCCATCACCCTGGACCCTTCTGGAAACACCATATATTTT	CAITLDPSGNTIYF
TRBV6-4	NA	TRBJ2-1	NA	TGTGCCAGCAAGTCCGGGGAAAGGGGGAATGAGCAGTTCTTC	CASKSGERGNEQFF
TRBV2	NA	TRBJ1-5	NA	TGTGCCAGTTCGACAGAAAGCAATCAGCCCCAGCATTTT	CASSTESNQPQHF
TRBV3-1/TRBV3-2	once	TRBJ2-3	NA	TGTGCCAGCAGCCAAGTTTTAGGGGACGGTATCGTGCAGTATTTT	CASSQVLGDGIVQYF
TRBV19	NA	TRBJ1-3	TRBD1	TGTGCCAGTTTGGACAGGGGGCTTGGAAACACCATATATTTT	CASLDRGLGNTIYF
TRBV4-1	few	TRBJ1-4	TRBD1	TGCGCCAGCAGCCAAGTAGTTCCGACAGGGAAAAGCGAAAAACTGTTTTTT	CASSQVVPTGKSEKLFF
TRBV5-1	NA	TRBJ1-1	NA	TGCGCCAGCAGCTTGGACGGGTACACTGAAGCTTTCTTT	CASSLDGYTEAFF
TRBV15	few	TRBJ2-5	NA	TGTGCCACCAGCAGAGAAGCCCTCGGCGGGGGCTGGGAGACCCAGTACTTC	CATSREALGGGWETQYF
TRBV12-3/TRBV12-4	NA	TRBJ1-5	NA	TGTGCCAGCACCCTAAACCGCAATCAGCCCCAGCATTTT	CASTLNRNQPQHF
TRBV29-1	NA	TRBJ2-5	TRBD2	TGCAGCGTTGACGGGGATAGCGGGGGGATTCTGGGGACCCAGTACTTC	CSVDGDSGGILGTQYF
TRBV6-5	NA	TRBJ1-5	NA	TGTGCCAGCACGATATTTACAGGTCATCAGCCCCAGCATTTT	CASTIFTGHQPQHF
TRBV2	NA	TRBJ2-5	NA	TGTGCCAGCAGCGCAGAGGGAGTTAAACAAGAGACCCAGTACTTC	CASSAEGVKQETQYF
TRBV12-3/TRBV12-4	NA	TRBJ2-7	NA	TGTGCCAGCAGGAGGCAGGCCTACTACGAGCAGTACTTC	CASRRQAYYEQYF
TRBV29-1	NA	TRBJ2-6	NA	TGCAGCGTTGAGAATAGCCGTTCCTCTGGGGCCAACGTCCTGACTTTC	CSVENSRSSGANVLTF
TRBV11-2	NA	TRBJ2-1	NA	TGTGCCAGCAGCTTAGGAGTTGTTGGTGAGCAGTTCTTC	CASSLGVVGEQFF
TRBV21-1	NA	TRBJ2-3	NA	NA	CASPWGQGSTDTQYF
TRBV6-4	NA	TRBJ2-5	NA	TGTGCCAGCACGCCCTGGGAGACCCAGTACTTC	CASTPWETQYF
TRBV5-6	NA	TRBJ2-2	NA	TGTGCCAGCAGCCTCACCGGGACCGGGGACACCGGGGAGCTGTTTTTT	CASSLTGTGDTGELFF
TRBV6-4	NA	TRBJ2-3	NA	TGTGCCAGCAGTGATCGACCAACAGATACGCAGTATTTT	CASSDRPTDTQYF
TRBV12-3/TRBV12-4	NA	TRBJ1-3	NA	TGTGCCAGCCGGGGGAACGGAAACACCATATATTTT	CASRGNGNTIYF
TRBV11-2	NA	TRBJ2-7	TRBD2	TGTGCCAGCAGCTTCGGTTCCGGGGGGTCCTACGAGCAGTACTTC	CASSFGSGGSYEQYF
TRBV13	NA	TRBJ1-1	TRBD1	TGTGCCAGCAGCCTACAGGGGGCTGAAGCTTTCTTT	CASSLQGAEAFF